This T cell receptor (beta chain) was identified in a study of blood T cells in healthy people across ages. The authors ran a second PCR of roughly 7 to 11 cycles using a sample-barcoded 5' primer and a J-beta primer mix. Using its own MiXCR run on the 5' RACE reads, TCRdb lists one record per CDR3 protein. Found here are about 1.8 million distinct CDR3 sequences, 40% to 55% of them singletons; the top ten hold 2.1%. Approximately 10 milliliters was the volume of peripheral blood drawn from each donor. Researchers report isolating at least 7 million PBMCs per sample. Study-level results: It was the long-lived donors that had more naive CD4+ cells and higher diversity than aged donors.

CDR1 is MDHEN, CDR2 SYDVKM, per germline. V lost 3 bases and J lost 3, with 17 bases in between. There are 16 residues in the CDR3. This clonotype was recorded once. Its target is not known. Input material: blood. The chain uses TRBV28 and TRBJ2-5, with D possibly being TRBD1 (6 bases). This clonotype was obtained from a middle-aged woman in good health. The DNA for the CDR3 is TGTGCCAGCAGTTTGCTGGAACCGGGACAAAAAGAGACCCAGTACTTC. Amino acid sequence: CASSLLEPGQKETQYF.